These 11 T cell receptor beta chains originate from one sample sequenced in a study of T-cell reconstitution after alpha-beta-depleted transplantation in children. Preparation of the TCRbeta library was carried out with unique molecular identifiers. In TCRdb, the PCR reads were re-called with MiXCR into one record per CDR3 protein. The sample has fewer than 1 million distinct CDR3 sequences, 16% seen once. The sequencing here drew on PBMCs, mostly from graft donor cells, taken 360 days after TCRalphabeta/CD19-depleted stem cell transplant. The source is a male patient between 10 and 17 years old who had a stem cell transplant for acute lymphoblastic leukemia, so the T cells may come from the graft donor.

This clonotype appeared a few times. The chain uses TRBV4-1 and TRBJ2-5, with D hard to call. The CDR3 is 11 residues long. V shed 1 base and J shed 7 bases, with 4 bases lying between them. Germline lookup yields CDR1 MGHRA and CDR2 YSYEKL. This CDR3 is CASSQGWTQYF. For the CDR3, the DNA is TGCGCCAGCAGCCAAGGATGGACCCAGTACTTC.

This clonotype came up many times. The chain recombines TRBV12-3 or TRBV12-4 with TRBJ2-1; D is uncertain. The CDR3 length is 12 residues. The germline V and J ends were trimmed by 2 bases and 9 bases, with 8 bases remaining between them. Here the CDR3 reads CASSLSTGEQFF. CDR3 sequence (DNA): TGTGCCAGCAGTTTATCGACGGGTGAGCAGTTCTTC.

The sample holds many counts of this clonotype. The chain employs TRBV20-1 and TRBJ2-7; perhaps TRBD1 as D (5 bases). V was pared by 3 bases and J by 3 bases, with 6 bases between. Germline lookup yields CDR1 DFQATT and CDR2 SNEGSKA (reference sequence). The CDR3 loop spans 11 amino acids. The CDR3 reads CSARQGYEQYF. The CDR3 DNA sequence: TGCAGTGCTAGGCAGGGCTACGAGCAGTACTTC.

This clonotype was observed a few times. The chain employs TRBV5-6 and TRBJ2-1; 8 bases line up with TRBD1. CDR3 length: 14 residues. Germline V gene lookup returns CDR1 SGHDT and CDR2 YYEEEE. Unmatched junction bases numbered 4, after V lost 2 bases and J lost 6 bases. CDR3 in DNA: TGTGCCAGCAGCTTTATTACAGGGGGCAATGAGCAGTTCTTC. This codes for CASSFITGGNEQFF.

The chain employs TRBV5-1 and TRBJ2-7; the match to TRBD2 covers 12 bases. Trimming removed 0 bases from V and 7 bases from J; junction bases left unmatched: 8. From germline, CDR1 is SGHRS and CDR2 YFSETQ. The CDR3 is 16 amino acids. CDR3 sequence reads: CASSLELLAGGQEQYF. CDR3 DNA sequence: TGCGCCAGCAGCTTGGAGTTGCTAGCGGGAGGGCAAGAGCAGTACTTC.

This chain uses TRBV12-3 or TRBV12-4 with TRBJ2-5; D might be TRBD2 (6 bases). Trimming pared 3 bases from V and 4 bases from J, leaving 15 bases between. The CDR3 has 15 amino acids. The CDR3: CASSFSGPTGETQYF. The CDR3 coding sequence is TGTGCCAGCAGTTTCAGCGGGCCGACCGGAGAGACCCAGTACTTC.

Written as DNA, the CDR3 is TGTGCCAGCAGCTTAAATTCCGGCCCGAATCTGTTCCCCCTCCACTTT. Its translation: CASSLNSGPNLFPLHF. This chain uses TRBV7-9 with TRBJ1-6; D ambiguous. The CDR3 runs 16 residues. In germline, CDR1 is SEHNR, CDR2 FQNEAQ (reference sequence). V was trimmed by 2 bases and J by 13 bases, leaving 21 bases between them.

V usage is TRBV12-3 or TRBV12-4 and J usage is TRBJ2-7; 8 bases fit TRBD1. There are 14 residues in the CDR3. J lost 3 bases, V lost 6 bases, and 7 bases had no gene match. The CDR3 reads CASRRTGPNYEQYF. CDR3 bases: TGTGCCAGCAGACGGACAGGGCCCAACTACGAGCAGTACTTC.

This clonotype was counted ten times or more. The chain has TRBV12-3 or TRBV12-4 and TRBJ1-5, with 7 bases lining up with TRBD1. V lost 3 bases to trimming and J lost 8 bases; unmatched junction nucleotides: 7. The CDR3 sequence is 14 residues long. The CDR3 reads CASSFLQGLEPQHF. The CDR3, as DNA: TGTGCCAGCAGTTTTTTACAGGGGCTGGAGCCCCAGCATTTT.

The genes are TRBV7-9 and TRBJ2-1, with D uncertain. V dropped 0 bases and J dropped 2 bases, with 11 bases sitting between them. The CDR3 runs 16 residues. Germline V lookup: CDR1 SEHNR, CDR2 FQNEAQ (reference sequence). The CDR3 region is CASSLARPATYNEQFF. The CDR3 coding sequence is TGTGCCAGCAGCTTAGCTAGGCCAGCCACCTACAATGAGCAGTTCTTC.

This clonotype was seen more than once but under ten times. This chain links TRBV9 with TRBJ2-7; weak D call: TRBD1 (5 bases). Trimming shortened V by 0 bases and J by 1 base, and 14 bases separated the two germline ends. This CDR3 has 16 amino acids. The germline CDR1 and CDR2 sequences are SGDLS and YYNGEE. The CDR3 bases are TGTGCCAGCAGCGTAGCTCCCAGGGCCTCTTCCTACGAGCAGTACTTC. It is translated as CASSVAPRASSYEQYF. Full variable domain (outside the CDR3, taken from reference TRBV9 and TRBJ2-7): DSGVTQTPKHLITATGQRVTLRCSPRSGDLSVYWYQQSLDQGLQFLIQYYNGEERAKGNILERFSAQQFPDLHSELNLSSLELGDSALYFCASSVAPRASSYEQYFGPGTRLTVT.